This T cell receptor beta chain is from a study of CD8+CD57+ T cells in acquired aplastic anemia. About the research overall: Each DNA sample taken from sorted CD4+ and CD8+ cells came to 3 to 3.5 ug on average.

Researchers used genomic DNA as the template to profile TCR beta VDJ and CDR3. TCRdb itself ran the reads through MiXCR, one entry per CDR3 protein. The table records 400,000 to 600,000 distinct CDR3 sequences, over 25% of them present only once. Study-wide points: Around 27 sequences, all CD8+ CDR3, were shared between patients and controls.

A note on this clonotype: What it recognizes is unknown.

Sequenced patients had shown CD8+CD57+ cell expansion by flow cytometry. The cohort consisted entirely of patients having severe acquired aplastic anemia. No patient had been given any therapy when blood was sampled. Sequenced material: sorted CD4+, CD8+, or CD8+CD57+ T cells (not recorded which) from PBMCs. The sequence came from a human donor with aplastic anemia.

In DNA, the CDR3 is TGTGCCAGCAGCACCCGGACAGGGCCCAGGGCTACAGCTTTCTTT. Translating gives CASSTRTGPRATAFF. The genes are TRBV11-1 and TRBJ1-1, with 8 bases fitting TRBD1. This CDR3 comprises 15 residues. The V segment lost 5 bases and the J segment 10 bases; nucleotides outside the gene matches: 15. The germline CDR1 and CDR2 sequences are SGHAT and FQDESV (reference sequence). The full variable domain, rest sourced from reference TRBV11-1 and TRBJ1-1, is EAEVAQSPRYKITEKSQAVAFWCDPISGHATLYWYRQILGQGPELLVQFQDESVVDDSQLPKDRFSAERLKGVDSTLKIQPAELGDSAMYLCASSTRTGPRATAFFGQGTRLTVV.